The source of this T cell receptor beta chain is a study of blood T cell repertoires in COVID-19. Study-wide background: The samples span acute and convalescent COVID-19 from the United States, Italy and Spain. T cells, B-cell-depleted T cells, or PBMCs supplied cDNA or gDNA.

This CDR3 region has 17 residues. Germline loops: CDR1 MNHNS, CDR2 SASEGT. V was pared by 4 bases and J by 0 bases, with 16 bases between. In the original processing: The authors estimated nucleated cell counts from reference gene primer amplification. Only in-frame clones appear in the TCRdb table, and some are missing; sequencing was by immunoSEQ multiplex PCR. V and J calls and clone size come straight from that table; D and trimming were deduced from the DNA. The data show around 260,000 clones, roughly 90% seen once. The specimen was peripheral blood. The chain recombines TRBV6-1 with TRBJ1-3; TRBD1 might be the D (5 bases). The receptor's source is a woman under 40 with active or convalescent COVID-19. The CDR3 nucleotides read TGTGCCAGCAGTGCTCCGTCAGGGAGGGACTCTGGAAACACCATATATTTT. Its protein is CASSAPSGRDSGNTIYF.